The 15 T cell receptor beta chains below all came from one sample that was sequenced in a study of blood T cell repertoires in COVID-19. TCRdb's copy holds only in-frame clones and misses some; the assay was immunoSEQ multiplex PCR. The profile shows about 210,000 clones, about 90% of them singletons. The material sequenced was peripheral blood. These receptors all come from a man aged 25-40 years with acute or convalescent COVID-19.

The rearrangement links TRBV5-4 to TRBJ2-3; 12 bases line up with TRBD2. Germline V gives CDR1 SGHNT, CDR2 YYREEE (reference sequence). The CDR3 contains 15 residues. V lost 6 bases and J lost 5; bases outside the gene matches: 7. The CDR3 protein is CASTQTLAGGDTQYF. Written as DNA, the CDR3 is TGTGCCAGCACCCAAACACTAGCGGGAGGAGATACGCAGTATTTT.

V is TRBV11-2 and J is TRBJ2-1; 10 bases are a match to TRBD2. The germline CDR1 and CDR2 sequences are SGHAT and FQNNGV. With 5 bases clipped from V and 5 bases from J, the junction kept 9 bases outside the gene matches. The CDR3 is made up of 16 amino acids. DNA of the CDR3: TGTGCCAGCAGCACAGGGGGGACTAGCGCTGACAATGAGCAGTTCTTC. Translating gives CASSTGGTSADNEQFF. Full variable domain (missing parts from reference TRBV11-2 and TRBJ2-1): EAGVAQSPRYKIIEKRQSVAFWCNPISGHATLYWYQQILGQGPKLLIQFQNNGVVDDSQLPKDRFSAERLKGVDSTLKIQPAKLEDSAVYLCASSTGGTSADNEQFFGPGTRLTVL.

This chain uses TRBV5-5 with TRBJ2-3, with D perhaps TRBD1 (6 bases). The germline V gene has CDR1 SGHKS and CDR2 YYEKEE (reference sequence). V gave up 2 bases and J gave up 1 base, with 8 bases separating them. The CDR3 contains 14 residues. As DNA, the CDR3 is TGTGCCAGCAGCTTTCGACAGGGCACAGATACGCAGTATTTT. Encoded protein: CASSFRQGTDTQYF.

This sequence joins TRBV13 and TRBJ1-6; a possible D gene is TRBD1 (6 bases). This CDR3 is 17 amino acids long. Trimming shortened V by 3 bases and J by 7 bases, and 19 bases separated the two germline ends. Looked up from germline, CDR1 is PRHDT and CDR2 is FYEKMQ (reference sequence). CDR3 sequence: CASSFYSGVQVNSPLHF. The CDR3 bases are TGTGCCAGCAGCTTCTATTCAGGGGTCCAAGTGAATTCACCCCTCCACTTT. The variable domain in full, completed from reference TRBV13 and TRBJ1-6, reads AAGVIQSPRHLIKEKRETATLKCYPIPRHDTVYWYQQGPGQDPQFLISFYEKMQSDKGSIPDRFSAQQFSDYHSELNMSSLELGDSALYFCASSFYSGVQVNSPLHFGNGTRLTVT.

This CDR3 reads CASSQAGGRNEQFF. CDR3 sequence (DNA): TGTGCCAGCAGCCAAGCGGGGGGGCGAAATGAGCAGTTCTTC. V usage is TRBV4-2 and J usage is TRBJ2-1; 8 bases are shared with TRBD2. Germline V gene sequence: CDR1 LGHNA, CDR2 YNFKEQ. The length of the CDR3 is 14 residues. V lost 1 base to trimming and J lost 7 bases; unmatched junction nucleotides: 3.

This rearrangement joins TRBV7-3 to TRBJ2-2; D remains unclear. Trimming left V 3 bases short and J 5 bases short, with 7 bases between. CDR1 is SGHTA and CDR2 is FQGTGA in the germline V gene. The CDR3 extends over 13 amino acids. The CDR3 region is CASSFSITGELFF. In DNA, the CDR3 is TGTGCCAGCAGCTTTAGTATTACCGGGGAGCTGTTTTTT. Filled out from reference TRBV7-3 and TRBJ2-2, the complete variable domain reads GAGVSQTPSNKVTEKGKYVELRCDPISGHTALYWYRQSLGQGPEFLIYFQGTGAADDSGLPNDRFFAVRPEGSVSTLKIQRTERGDSAVYLCASSFSITGELFFGEGSRLTVL.

In DNA form, the CDR3 reads TGCGCCAGCATGCGGGGGGGGACCTCCGAAAATGAGCAGTTCTTC. Protein: CASMRGGTSENEQFF. This chain uses TRBV5-1 with TRBJ2-1, with 9 bases fitting TRBD2. The CDR3 is 15 residues long. V trimming: 6 bases; J trimming: 7 bases; junction bases outside the gene matches: 11. CDR1 is SGHRS, CDR2 YFSETQ, per germline.

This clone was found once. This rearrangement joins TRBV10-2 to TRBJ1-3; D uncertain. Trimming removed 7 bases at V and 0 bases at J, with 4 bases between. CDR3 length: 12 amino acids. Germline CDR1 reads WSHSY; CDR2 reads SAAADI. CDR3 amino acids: CASKSSGNTIYF. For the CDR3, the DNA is TGCGCCAGCAAGAGCTCTGGAAACACCATATATTTT.

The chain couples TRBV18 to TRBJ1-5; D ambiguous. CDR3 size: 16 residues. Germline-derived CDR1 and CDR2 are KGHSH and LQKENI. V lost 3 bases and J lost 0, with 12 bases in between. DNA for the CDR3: TGTGCCAGCTCACCTATGAATGGCGGTAGCAATCAGCCCCAGCATTTT. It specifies CASSPMNGGSNQPQHF.

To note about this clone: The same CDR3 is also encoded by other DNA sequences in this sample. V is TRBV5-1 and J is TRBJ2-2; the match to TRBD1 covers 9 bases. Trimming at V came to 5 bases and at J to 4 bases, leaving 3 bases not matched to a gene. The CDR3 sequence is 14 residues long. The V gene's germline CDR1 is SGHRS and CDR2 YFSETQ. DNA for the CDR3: TGCGCCAGCAGTTGGGGACAGGGCACCGGGGAGCTGTTTTTT. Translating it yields CASSWGQGTGELFF.

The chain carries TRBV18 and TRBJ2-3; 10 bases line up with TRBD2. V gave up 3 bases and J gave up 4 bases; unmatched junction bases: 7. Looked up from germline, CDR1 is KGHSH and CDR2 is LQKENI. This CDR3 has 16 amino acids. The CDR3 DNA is TGTGCCAGCTCACCTCTTGGGACTAGCGAGGCAGATACGCAGTATTTT. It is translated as CASSPLGTSEADTQYF.

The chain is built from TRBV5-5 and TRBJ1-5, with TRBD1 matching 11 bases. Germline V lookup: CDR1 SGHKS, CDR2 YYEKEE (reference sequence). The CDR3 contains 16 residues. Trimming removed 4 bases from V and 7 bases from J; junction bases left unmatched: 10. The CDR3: CASSPTSGQGAQPQHF. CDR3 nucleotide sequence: TGTGCCAGCAGCCCTACTTCCGGACAGGGGGCGCAGCCCCAGCATTTT. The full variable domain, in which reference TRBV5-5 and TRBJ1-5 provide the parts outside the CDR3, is DAGVTQSPTHLIKTRGQQVTLRCSPISGHKSVSWYQQVLGQGPQFIFQYYEKEERGRGNFPDRFSARQFPNYSSELNVNALLLGDSALYLCASSPTSGQGAQPQHFGDGTRLSIL.

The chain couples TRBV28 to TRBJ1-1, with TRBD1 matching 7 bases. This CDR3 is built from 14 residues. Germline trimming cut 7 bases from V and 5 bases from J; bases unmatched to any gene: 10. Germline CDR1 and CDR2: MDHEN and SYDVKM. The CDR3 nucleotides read TGTGCCAGCATCCAACCCATCAGGGGGACTGAAGCTTTCTTT. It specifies CASIQPIRGTEAFF.

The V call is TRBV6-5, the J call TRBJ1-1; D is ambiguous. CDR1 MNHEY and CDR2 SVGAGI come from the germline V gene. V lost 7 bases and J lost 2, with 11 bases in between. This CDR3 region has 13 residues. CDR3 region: CASKSLSNTEAFF. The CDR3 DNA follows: TGTGCCAGCAAGAGTCTTTCTAACACTGAAGCTTTCTTT.

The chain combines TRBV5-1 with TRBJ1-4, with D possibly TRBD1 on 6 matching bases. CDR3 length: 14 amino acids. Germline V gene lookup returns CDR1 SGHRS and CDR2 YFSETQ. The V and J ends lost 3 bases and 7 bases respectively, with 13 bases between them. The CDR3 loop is CASSSRGRGEKLFF. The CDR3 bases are TGCGCCAGCAGCTCCAGGGGAAGGGGTGAAAAACTGTTTTTT.